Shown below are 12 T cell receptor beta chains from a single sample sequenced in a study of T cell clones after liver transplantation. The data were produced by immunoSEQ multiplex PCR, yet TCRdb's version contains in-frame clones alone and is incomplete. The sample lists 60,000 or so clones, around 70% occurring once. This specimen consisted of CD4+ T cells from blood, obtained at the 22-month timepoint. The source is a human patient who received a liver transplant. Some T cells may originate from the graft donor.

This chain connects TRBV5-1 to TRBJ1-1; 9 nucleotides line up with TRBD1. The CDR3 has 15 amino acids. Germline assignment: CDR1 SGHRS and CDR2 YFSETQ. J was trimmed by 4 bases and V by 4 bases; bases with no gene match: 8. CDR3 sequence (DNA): TGCGCCAGCAGCATAGGGACAGGGCAGGGCACTGAAGCTTTCTTT. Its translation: CASSIGTGQGTEAFF.

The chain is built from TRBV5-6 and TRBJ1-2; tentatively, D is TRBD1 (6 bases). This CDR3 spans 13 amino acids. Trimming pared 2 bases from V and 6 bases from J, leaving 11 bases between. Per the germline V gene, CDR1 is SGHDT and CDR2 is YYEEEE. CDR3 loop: CASSFAGVDGYTF. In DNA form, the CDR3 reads TGTGCCAGCAGCTTTGCAGGGGTAGATGGCTACACCTTC.

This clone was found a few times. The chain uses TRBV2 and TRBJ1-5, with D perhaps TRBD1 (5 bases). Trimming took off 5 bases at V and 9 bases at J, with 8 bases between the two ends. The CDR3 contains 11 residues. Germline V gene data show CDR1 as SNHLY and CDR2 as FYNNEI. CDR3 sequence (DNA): TGTGCCAGCAGTCTCCAGGGGCCCCAGCATTTT. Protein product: CASSLQGPQHF.

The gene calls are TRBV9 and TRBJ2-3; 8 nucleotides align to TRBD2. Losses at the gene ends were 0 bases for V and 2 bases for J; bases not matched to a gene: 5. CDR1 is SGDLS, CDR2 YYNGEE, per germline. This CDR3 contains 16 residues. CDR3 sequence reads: CASSVDAGGITDTQYF. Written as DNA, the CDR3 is TGTGCCAGCAGCGTAGACGCGGGGGGAATCACAGATACGCAGTATTTT.

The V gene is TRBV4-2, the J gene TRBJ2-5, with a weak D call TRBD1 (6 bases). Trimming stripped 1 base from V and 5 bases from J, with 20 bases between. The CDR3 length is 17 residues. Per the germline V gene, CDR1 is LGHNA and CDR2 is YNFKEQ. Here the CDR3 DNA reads TGTGCCAGCAGCCAAGTCCTAAACACAGGGATCGGGGAGACCCAGTACTTC. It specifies CASSQVLNTGIGETQYF.

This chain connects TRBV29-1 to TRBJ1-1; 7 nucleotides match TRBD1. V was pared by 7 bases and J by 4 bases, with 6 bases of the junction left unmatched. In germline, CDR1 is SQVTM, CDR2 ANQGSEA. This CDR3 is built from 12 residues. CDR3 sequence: CSDRQGGTEAFF. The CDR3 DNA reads TGCAGCGACAGACAGGGAGGCACTGAAGCTTTCTTT.

The CDR3 is CASSSGQGEDQPQHF. The CDR3 DNA is TGTGCCAGCAGCTCCGGACAGGGGGAAGATCAGCCCCAGCATTTT. V gene TRBV7-3 combines with J gene TRBJ1-5; 10 bases are a match to TRBD1. Germline V gives CDR1 SGHTA, CDR2 FQGTGA. Germline trimming cut 4 bases from V and 5 bases from J; bases unmatched to any gene: 5. The CDR3 is 15 amino acids.

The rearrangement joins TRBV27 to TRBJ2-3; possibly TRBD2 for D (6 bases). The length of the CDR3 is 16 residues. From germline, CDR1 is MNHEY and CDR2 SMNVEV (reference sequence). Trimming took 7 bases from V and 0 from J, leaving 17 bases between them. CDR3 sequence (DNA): TGTGCCAGCAAGCCTCTTAGCGGAACGAGCACAGATACGCAGTATTTT. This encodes CASKPLSGTSTDTQYF.

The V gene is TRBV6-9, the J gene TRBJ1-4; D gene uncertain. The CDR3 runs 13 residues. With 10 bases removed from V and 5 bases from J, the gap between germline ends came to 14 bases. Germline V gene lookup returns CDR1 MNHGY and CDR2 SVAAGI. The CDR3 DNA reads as TGTGCCACCACCTCCAGGCCGAATGAAAAACTGTTTTTT. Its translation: CATTSRPNEKLFF.

The CDR3 DNA reads TGTGCCAGCAGCAAGGGAGGGAACACTGAAGCTTTCTTT. It codes for CASSKGGNTEAFF. This sequence joins TRBV7-3 and TRBJ1-1; D gene unclear. The CDR3 consists of 13 residues. The germline V gene encodes CDR1 SGHTA and CDR2 FQGTGA. The germline V and J ends were trimmed by 5 bases and 1 base, with 8 bases remaining between them. Full variable domain (rest looked up from reference TRBV7-3 and TRBJ1-1): GAGVSQTPSNKVTEKGKYVELRCDPISGHTALYWYRQSLGQGPEFLIYFQGTGAADDSGLPNDRFFAVRPEGSVSTLKIQRTERGDSAVYLCASSKGGNTEAFFGQGTRLTVV.

The CDR3 bases are TGTGCCAGCAGGGCGGGGTTCGGTGAAAATGAGCAGTTCTTC. Translating gives CASRAGFGENEQFF. The chain employs TRBV2 and TRBJ2-1, with D perhaps matching TRBD2 (6 bases). Germline values: CDR1 SNHLY, CDR2 FYNNEI. This CDR3 contains 14 residues. V gave up 6 bases and J gave up 7 bases, with 16 bases separating them.

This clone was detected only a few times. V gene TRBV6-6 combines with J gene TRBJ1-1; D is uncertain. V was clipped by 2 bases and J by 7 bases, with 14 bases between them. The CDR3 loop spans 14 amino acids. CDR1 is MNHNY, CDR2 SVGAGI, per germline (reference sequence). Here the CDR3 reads CASSYGQSLVEAFF. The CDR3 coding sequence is TGTGCCAGCAGTTACGGGCAGTCTTTGGTTGAAGCTTTCTTT.